The present entry profiles one TCR beta chain with its context. This specimen comes from a study of OX40 agonist ivuxolimab in advanced cancers. Study summary: Intravenous ivuxolimab was administered to patients every 2 weeks at 0.01 to 10 mg/kg. Among those enrolled, mean age was around 60 years (range roughly 23 to 85) and over 70% were male.

Profiling relied on immunoSEQ multiplex PCR, and the TCRdb table lists in-frame clones only, not all of them. Of about 79,000 clones listed, about 90% were seen once; the top ten hold 0.33%. CDR3 length equals 17 residues. V lost 0 bases to trimming and J lost 2 bases, with 14 bases between them. Germline-derived CDR1 and CDR2 are SGHAT and FQNNGV. Sequenced here: CD4+ or CD8+ T cells sorted from blood, sampled in a trial of the OX40 agonist ivuxolimab. The V and J genes are TRBV11-2 and TRBJ2-1; D unclear. The clonotype was recovered from an adult with an advanced solid tumor such as melanoma, head and neck, liver or kidney cancer. CDR3 bases: TGTGCCAGCAGCTTAGAAAATACGGTTTTCCCCTACAATGAGCAGTTCTTC. Translating gives CASSLENTVFPYNEQFF.